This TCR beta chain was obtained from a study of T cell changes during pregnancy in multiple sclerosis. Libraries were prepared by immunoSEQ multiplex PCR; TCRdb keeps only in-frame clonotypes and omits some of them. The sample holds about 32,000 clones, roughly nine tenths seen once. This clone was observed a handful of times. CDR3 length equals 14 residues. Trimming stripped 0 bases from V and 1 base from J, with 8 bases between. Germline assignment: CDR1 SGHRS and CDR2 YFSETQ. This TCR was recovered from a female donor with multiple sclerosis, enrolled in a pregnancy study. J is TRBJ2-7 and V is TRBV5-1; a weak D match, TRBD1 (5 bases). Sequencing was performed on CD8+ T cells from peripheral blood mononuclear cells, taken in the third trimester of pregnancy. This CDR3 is CASSLDQGSYEQYF. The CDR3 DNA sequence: TGCGCCAGCAGCTTGGACCAGGGTTCCTACGAGCAGTACTTC.